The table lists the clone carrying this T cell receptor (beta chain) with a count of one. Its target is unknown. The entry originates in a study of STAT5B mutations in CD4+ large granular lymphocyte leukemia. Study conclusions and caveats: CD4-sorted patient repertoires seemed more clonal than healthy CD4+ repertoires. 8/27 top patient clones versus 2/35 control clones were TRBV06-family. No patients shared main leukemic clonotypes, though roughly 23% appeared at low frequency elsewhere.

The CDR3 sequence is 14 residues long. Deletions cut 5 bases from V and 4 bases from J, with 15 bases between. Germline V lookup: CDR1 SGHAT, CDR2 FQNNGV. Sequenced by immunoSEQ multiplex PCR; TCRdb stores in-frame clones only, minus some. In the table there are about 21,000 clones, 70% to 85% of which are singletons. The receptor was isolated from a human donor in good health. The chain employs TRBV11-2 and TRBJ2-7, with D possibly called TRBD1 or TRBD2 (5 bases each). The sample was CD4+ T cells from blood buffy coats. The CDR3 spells CASSPRGGVYEQYF. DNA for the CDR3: TGTGCCAGCAGCCCGCGTGGGGGTGTGTACGAGCAGTACTTC.